This T cell receptor (beta chain) was captured by sequencing in a study of Graves' ophthalmopathy and Graves' hyperthyroidism. V dropped 6 bases and J dropped 4; count of bases not matched to a gene: 10. The CDR3 sequence is 16 residues long. CDR1 MNHNS and CDR2 SASEGT come from the germline V gene. This clonotype came up many times. The PBMCs used were ones drawn from 7.5 to 10 ml of fresh peripheral blood. For repertoire sequencing, the TCR beta CDR3 regions were amplified from RNA transcripts. The first-round RT-PCR employed HTBI primers together with the Qiagen OneStep RT-PCR kit. A multiplex PCR was then performed as the second round. TCRdb re-called the multiplex PCR reads with MiXCR, one entry per CDR3 protein. Of roughly 500,000 distinct CDR3 sequences in the sample, under 15% were seen once.

The specimen sequenced was blood. This rearrangement joins TRBV6-1 to TRBJ2-5; 11 nucleotides align to TRBD2. The clonotype originates from a woman under 40 with Graves' ophthalmopathy. This CDR3 is CASRPGLAGVGETQYF. The CDR3 DNA is TGTGCCAGCAGACCCGGACTAGCGGGTGTTGGAGAGACCCAGTACTTC.